Below are 28 T cell receptor beta chains sequenced from a single sample in a study of metastatic and nonmetastatic thyroid tumors. Among the patients, none had received any treatment before thyroid surgery. Using MiXCR, TCRdb re-called clones from the PCR reads. The table records some 21,000 clones, about a fifth of them present only once. The sequenced sample consisted of blood. The receptor source for this set is a female donor with papillary thyroid cancer or a benign thyroid nodule (not recorded which). Some clones in this sample may be carry-over from other donors' samples.

Sample share makes this clone medium-sized (0.01 to 0.1%). The gene calls are TRBV6-1 and TRBJ2-7; D is possibly TRBD1 (5 bases). CDR3 size: 13 residues. V shed 1 base and J shed 6 bases, with 10 bases lying between them. Germline V lookup: CDR1 MNHNS, CDR2 SASEGT. For the CDR3, the DNA is TGTGCCAGCAGTGAAGGGGGCTCCGCCGAGCAGTACTTC. Translation gives CASSEGGSAEQYF.

The V call is TRBV5-1, the J call TRBJ1-2; D unclear. CDR3 length: 14 residues. CDR1 is SGHRS, CDR2 YFSETQ, per germline. V was clipped by 4 bases and J by 7 bases, with 17 bases between them. The CDR3 DNA is TGCGCCAGCAGCCTCCTTTCAGACGGTTTTGGCTACACCTTC. This encodes CASSLLSDGFGYTF.

This clone was recorded many times. The chain joins TRBV9 to TRBJ2-5; 7 nucleotides align to TRBD1. V was pared by 4 bases and J by 7 bases, with 7 bases of the junction left unmatched. Germline V lookup: CDR1 SGDLS, CDR2 YYNGEE. CDR3 length equals 13 residues. DNA for the CDR3: TGTGCCAGCAGCCCTACAGGGGTTGGGACCCAGTACTTC. This translates into CASSPTGVGTQYF. Combining the CDR3 with reference TRBV9 and TRBJ2-5 gives the whole variable domain DSGVTQTPKHLITATGQRVTLRCSPRSGDLSVYWYQQSLDQGLQFLIQYYNGEERAKGNILERFSAQQFPDLHSELNLSSLELGDSALYFCASSPTGVGTQYFGPGTRLLVL.

This rearrangement joins TRBV4-1 to TRBJ2-7; 16 positions agree with TRBD2. There are 18 residues in the CDR3. V shed 1 base, J shed 1 base, and the junction held 4 bases outside the gene matches. Germline V gene data show CDR1 as MGHRA and CDR2 as YSYEKL. CDR3 protein: CASSQAGTSGGASYEQYF. The DNA of the CDR3 is TGCGCCAGCAGCCAAGCCGGGACTAGCGGGGGGGCGTCCTACGAGCAGTACTTC.

This clone appeared many times. The chain has TRBV5-1 and TRBJ2-5, with 10 bases identical to TRBD2. This CDR3 is 15 amino acids long. The germline V gene encodes CDR1 SGHRS and CDR2 YFSETQ. Germline trimming cut 4 bases from V and 4 bases from J; bases unmatched to any gene: 7. CDR3 in amino acids: CASSLSGRLGETQYF. Written as DNA, the CDR3 is TGCGCCAGCAGCCTTAGCGGGAGGCTAGGAGAGACCCAGTACTTC.

The chain couples TRBV28 to TRBJ2-2, with 8 positions matching TRBD2. The junction had 10 bases not matched to a gene; V was cut back by 6 bases and J by 1 base. The CDR3 is made up of 17 amino acids. Germline loops: CDR1 MDHEN, CDR2 SYDVKM. The CDR3: CASSLNSGVGNTGELFF. CDR3 DNA: TGTGCCAGCAGCTTAAATAGCGGGGTGGGGAACACCGGGGAGCTGTTTTTT.

Ten or more counts support this clone. The chain has TRBV24-1 and TRBJ1-2; no reliable D call. V was clipped by 1 base and J by 2 bases, with 7 bases between them. The CDR3 is 14 residues long. Germline CDR1 reads KGHDR; CDR2 reads SFDVKD. The CDR3 bases are TGTGCCACCAGTGATTTTGCGACAAACTATGGCTACACCTTC. As protein: CATSDFATNYGYTF.

This clone has a count of ten or more. This chain joins TRBV2 and TRBJ2-1, with D perhaps TRBD1 or TRBD2 (5 bases each). The CDR3 is 13 residues long. The V gene lost 6 bases and the J gene lost 9 bases, with 15 bases spanning the gap. The germline V gene has CDR1 SNHLY and CDR2 FYNNEI. The CDR3 protein is CASRGTAGSEQFF. Here the CDR3 DNA reads TGTGCCAGCAGAGGGACGGCCGGCAGTGAGCAGTTCTTC. Looking up the rest from reference TRBV2 and TRBJ2-1 gives the full variable domain: EPEVTQTPSHQVTQMGQEVILRCVPISNHLYFYWYRQILGQKVEFLVSFYNNEISEKSEIFDDQFSVERPDGSNFTLKIRSTKLEDSAMYFCASRGTAGSEQFFGPGTRLTVL.

Details on this clone: Germline and junction disagree at one end, which may indicate a read error. This chain connects TRBV5-5 to TRBJ1-2; D gene unclear. This CDR3 has 14 amino acids. Looked up from germline, CDR1 is SGHKS and CDR2 is YYEKEE (reference sequence). The CDR3 reads CANSLSSQGYGYTF. CDR3 bases: TGTGCCAACAGCCTGAGCTCCCAAGGCTATGGCTACACCTTC.

This clone was counted at least ten times. Other DNA sequences in this sample translate to the same CDR3. The chain couples TRBV20-1 to TRBJ2-1; 7 bases match TRBD2. CDR1 is DFQATT and CDR2 is SNEGSKA in the germline V gene (reference sequence). The CDR3 sequence is 18 residues long. J lost 1 base, V lost 3 bases, and 15 bases had no gene match. The CDR3 protein is CSARGTGRSSSSYNEQFF. In DNA form, the CDR3 reads TGCAGTGCTAGGGGAACCGGGAGGTCTTCCTCTTCCTACAATGAGCAGTTCTTC.

This clone has a count of ten or more. The chain couples TRBV20-1 to TRBJ2-7; D is uncertain. Germline CDR1 reads DFQATT; CDR2 reads SNEGSKA (reference sequence). CDR3 length: 14 residues. The germline V and J ends were trimmed by 1 base and 0 bases, with 10 bases remaining between them. CDR3 residues: CSARGLLSSYEQYF. Here the CDR3 DNA reads TGCAGTGCTAGAGGACTCCTAAGCTCCTACGAGCAGTACTTC.

The chain couples TRBV7-2 to TRBJ1-5; a possible D gene is TRBD1 (5 bases). V gave up 0 bases and J gave up 6 bases, with 12 bases separating them. CDR1 is SGHTA and CDR2 is FQGNSA in the germline V gene. The CDR3 loop spans 15 amino acids. The CDR3 DNA reads as TGTGCCAGCAGCTTAGCTCCGGGGCGAGGTCAGCCCCAGCATTTT. Translating it yields CASSLAPGRGQPQHF. The full variable domain, completed using reference TRBV7-2 and TRBJ1-5, is GAGVSQSPSNKVTEKGKDVELRCDPISGHTALYWYRQSLGQGLEFLIYFQGNSAPDKSGLPSDRFSAERTGGSVSTLTIQRTQQEDSAVYLCASSLAPGRGQPQHFGDGTRLSIL.

In its sample, this clone was seen many times. The chain carries TRBV6-2 or TRBV6-3 and TRBJ2-3; 7 bases agree with TRBD2. The ends lost 2 bases at V and 3 bases at J; junction bases unmatched: 2. This CDR3 region has 14 residues. Germline CDR1 and CDR2: MNHEY and SVGEGT. In DNA form, the CDR3 reads TGTGCCAGCAGTTACGGGCGGGAGACAGATACGCAGTATTTT. Protein product: CASSYGRETDTQYF.

There are many counts of this clone. The rearrangement uses TRBV7-9 and TRBJ2-1; the D is unclear. The V gene lost 3 bases and the J gene lost 7 bases, with 10 bases spanning the gap. The CDR3 loop spans 13 amino acids. Germline assignment: CDR1 SEHNR and CDR2 FQNEAQ (reference sequence). The CDR3 bases are TGTGCCAGCAGCTTCCTTGGGTATAATGAGCAGTTCTTC. Its protein is CASSFLGYNEQFF.

CDR3 region: CASSFVNRAGELFF. The CDR3 region has the DNA TGTGCCAGCAGCTTCGTCAACAGGGCAGGGGAGCTGTTTTTT. This chain links TRBV7-2 with TRBJ2-2, with a possible D match to TRBD1 (6 bases). The ends were cut back, 3 bases at V and 8 bases at J, with 13 bases in the middle. Germline values: CDR1 SGHTA, CDR2 FQGNSA. CDR3 length: 14 residues.

This clone occurred a few times. A much larger clone differs by one base, so this may be a read error. This sequence joins TRBV29-1 and TRBJ1-1; tentative D call: TRBD1 (6 bases). CDR3 length equals 12 residues. The germline gives CDR1 SQVTM, CDR2 ANQGSEA. CDR3 amino acids: CSDQGRDTGAFF. The CDR3 DNA reads TGCAGCGATCAAGGGCGGGACACTGGAGCTTTCTTT.

This clone was observed many times. This chain links TRBV5-1 with TRBJ1-2, with 8 positions matching TRBD1. CDR1 SGHRS and CDR2 YFSETQ come from the germline V gene. V lost 4 bases and J lost 7; bases outside the gene matches: 12. The CDR3 is 15 residues long. In nucleotides, the CDR3 is TGCGCCAGCAGCCAACTTTCGACAGGGGAGGTTGGCTACACCTTC. Encoded protein: CASSQLSTGEVGYTF.

This clone has only a few counts. The genes are TRBV6-1 and TRBJ1-2; 9 bases are shared with TRBD1. Germline CDR1 MNHNS, CDR2 SASEGT. V trimming: 6 bases; J trimming: 4 bases; junction bases outside the gene matches: 6. CDR3 size: 14 residues. The CDR3 sequence: CASSRTGAGYGYTF. The CDR3 DNA follows: TGTGCCAGCAGCCGGACAGGGGCCGGCTATGGCTACACCTTC.

This clone appeared many times. Sequence at one end of the junction differs from germline and may be a read error. The rearrangement joins TRBV28 to TRBJ1-5, with D hard to call. The CDR3 has 12 residues. Looked up from germline, CDR1 is MDHEN and CDR2 is SYDVKM. CDR3 region: CASSLRNPPQHF. The CDR3 bases are TGTGCCAGCAGTTTAAGGAATCCGCCCCAGCATTTT. The complete variable domain, with remaining parts taken from reference TRBV28 and TRBJ1-5, reads DVKVTQSSRYLVKRTGEKVFLECVQDMDHENMFWYRQDPGLGLRLIYFSYDVKMKEKGDIPEGYSVSREKKERFSLILESASTNQTSMYLCASSLRNPPQHFGDGTRLSIL.

This clone was found many times. This may arise from a read error, as a much more abundant clone is one base away. Other DNA sequences of this sample code for an identical CDR3. This chain links TRBV6-1 with TRBJ1-5, with D maybe TRBD1 (5 bases). CDR1 MNHNS and CDR2 SASEGT come from the germline V gene. CDR3 length: 15 amino acids. V shed 6 bases and J shed 6 bases, with 18 bases lying between them. The CDR3 sequence is CASSTGRGRAQPQHF. In nucleotides, the CDR3 is TGTGCCAGCAGCACCGGTAGGGGACGAGCTCAGCCCCAGCATTTT.

In its sample, this clone was seen many times. The chain employs TRBV20-1 and TRBJ1-4, with TRBD1 as a possible D gene (5 bases). Germline CDR1 DFQATT, CDR2 SNEGSKA (reference sequence). The V end was cut by 3 bases, the J end by 1 base, with 9 bases between. The CDR3 covers 14 residues. The CDR3 DNA reads as TGCAGTGCTAGTAGGGGAGGAACTAATGAAAAACTGTTTTTT. Its protein is CSASRGGTNEKLFF.

This clone was observed a few times. A read error may produce the germline difference seen at one junction end. The chain couples TRBV6-2 or TRBV6-3 to TRBJ1-5; no clear D gene. The CDR3 has 15 amino acids. CDR1 and CDR2 from the germline V gene are MNHEY and SVGEGT. CDR3 in amino acids: CASSSPGKGNQPQNF. The CDR3 DNA is TGTGCCAGCAGTTCCCCGGGAAAGGGAAATCAGCCCCAGAATTTT.

Many counts were recorded for this clone. The genes are TRBV5-1 and TRBJ1-4; TRBD1 is a possible D gene (6 bases). CDR3 length equals 16 residues. Germline CDR1 reads SGHRS; CDR2 reads YFSETQ. Trimming stripped 0 bases from V and 8 bases from J, with 17 bases between. CDR3 in amino acids: CASSLGYRGGDEKLFF. The CDR3 nucleotides are TGCGCCAGCAGCTTGGGGTATAGGGGGGGAGACGAAAAACTGTTTTTT.

This clone is medium-sized within its sample. Other DNA sequences of this sample code for an identical CDR3. The genes are TRBV28 and TRBJ1-5; no firm D call. The CDR3 totals 11 residues. V lost 9 bases, J lost 2 bases, and 5 bases lay in between. Per the germline V gene, CDR1 is MDHEN and CDR2 is SYDVKM. In nucleotides, the CDR3 is TGTGCCAGTCAGGGCAATCAGCCCCAGCATTTT. Encoded protein: CASQGNQPQHF.

This clone was counted at least ten times. V and J are TRBV7-2 and TRBJ2-1; 12 nucleotides match TRBD2. Germline V gene lookup returns CDR1 SGHTA and CDR2 FQGNSA. V lost 3 bases and J lost 8; bases outside the gene matches: 5. This CDR3 contains 15 residues. The CDR3 sequence: CASSLLAGGPHEQFF. The CDR3, as DNA: TGTGCCAGCAGCTTGCTAGCGGGAGGGCCCCATGAGCAGTTCTTC. The full variable domain, in which reference TRBV7-2 and TRBJ2-1 provide the parts outside the CDR3, is GAGVSQSPSNKVTEKGKDVELRCDPISGHTALYWYRQSLGQGLEFLIYFQGNSAPDKSGLPSDRFSAERTGGSVSTLTIQRTQQEDSAVYLCASSLLAGGPHEQFFGPGTRLTVL.

Turning to this clone: A junction boundary mismatches the germline segment, possibly from a read error. The V and J genes are TRBV6-2 or TRBV6-3 and TRBJ2-1; D is uncertain. Per the germline V gene, CDR1 is MNHEY and CDR2 is SVGEGT. This CDR3 is built from 14 residues. CDR3 in amino acids: CASVAACSYNEQFF. In nucleotides, the CDR3 is TGTGCCAGCGTTGCGGCATGCTCCTACAATGAGCAGTTCTTT.

The table lists this clone with many counts. This may be a read error: a much more frequent sequence differs by one nucleotide. This rearrangement joins TRBV27 to TRBJ1-1; no definite D call. CDR1 is MNHEY and CDR2 is SMNVEV in the germline V gene (reference sequence). The CDR3 has 13 residues. Trimming removed 7 bases from V and 3 bases from J, with 12 bases in between. CDR3 sequence: CASKWLEDTEAFF. The CDR3 DNA follows: TGTGCCAGCAAATGGCTCGAGGACACTGAAGCTTTCTTT.

This rearrangement joins TRBV7-6 to TRBJ2-1; 9 bases agree with TRBD2. The CDR3 runs 13 residues. CDR1 is SGHVS, CDR2 FNYEAQ, per germline. Germline trimming cut 7 bases from V and 5 bases from J; bases unmatched to any gene: 3. The CDR3, as DNA: TGTGCCAGCAAGCGGGGGGATGACAATGAGCAGTTCTTC. As protein: CASKRGDDNEQFF.